The rows below give T cell receptor beta chains drawn from one sample of a study of high-grade serous ovarian cancer treatment subgroups. Profiling relied on immunoSEQ multiplex PCR, and the TCRdb table lists in-frame clones only, not all of them. Counted here are over 700 clones, under 85% occurring once; the ten biggest clones make up about 15%. Sequencing was carried out using tumor tissue. These receptors were obtained from a human donor with high-grade serous ovarian cancer. Both conserved end residues are part of each CDR3. Each record gives: J gene, V gene, clone size, D gene, CDR3 DNA, CDR3 protein. D genes are given only for firm matches. For some rows the clone size is stated as once, few or many, or as a class when expanded; others skip it.

J: TRBJ2-3; V: TRBV7-2; size: -; D: -; DNA: TGTGCCAGCAGCTTTCATAGCACAGATACGCAGTATTTT; CDR3: CASSFHSTDTQYF
J: TRBJ1-5; V: TRBV7-8; size: -; D: TRBD1; DNA: TGTGCCAGCAGCCCGGACAGGCGACAGCCCCAGCATTTT; CDR3: CASSPDRRQPQHF
J: TRBJ2-1; V: TRBV27; size: -; D: -; DNA: TGTGCCAGCTGCACCCGGGCAGGGAACAATGAGCAGTTCTTC; CDR3: CASCTRAGNNEQFF
J: TRBJ1-2; V: TRBV4-3; size: few; D: TRBD1; DNA: TGCGCCAGCAGCCAAGATCGGACCTCCTCAGGGGGCGGCTACACCTTC; CDR3: CASSQDRTSSGGGYTF
J: TRBJ1-6; V: TRBV4-3; size: -; D: -; DNA: TGCGCCAGCAGCCAAGCCCCCCGGGGGGGTGCTTCGAATTCACCCCTCCACTTT; CDR3: CASSQAPRGGASNSPLHF
J: TRBJ2-1; V: TRBV4-1; size: -; D: TRBD2; DNA: TGCGCCAGCAGCCAAGAAAGCGGGGGGGCAAGCAATGAGCAGTTCTTC; CDR3: CASSQESGGASNEQFF
J: TRBJ1-5; V: TRBV19; size: -; D: TRBD1; DNA: TGTGCCAGTAGTATTCAGGGGGCTACCTATCAGCCCCAGCATTTT; CDR3: CASSIQGATYQPQHF
J: TRBJ2-3; V: TRBV5-1; size: -; D: TRBD1; DNA: TGCGCCAGCAGCACACAGGGGGCGGATACGCAGTATTTT; CDR3: CASSTQGADTQYF
J: TRBJ1-6; V: TRBV7-8; size: few; D: TRBD1; DNA: TGTGCCAGCAGCTTCGCCCAGGGGGAATATTCACCCCTCCACTTT; CDR3: CASSFAQGEYSPLHF
J: TRBJ2-3; V: TRBV7-9; size: -; D: TRBD2; DNA: TGTGCCAGCAGCTTAGGGACTAGCGAGAACACAGATACGCAGTATTTT; CDR3: CASSLGTSENTDTQYF
J: TRBJ1-1; V: TRBV19; size: -; D: -; DNA: TGTGCCAGTAGTCGGAAGGGCCGGGTCACTGAAGCTTTCTTT; CDR3: CASSRKGRVTEAFF
J: TRBJ1-6; V: TRBV27; size: -; D: -; DNA: TGTGCCAGCAGTTTATTGGGCAGAACGGGGTTTAATTCACCCCTCCACTTT; CDR3: CASSLLGRTGFNSPLHF
J: TRBJ1-1; V: TRBV29-1; size: -; D: -; DNA: TGCAGCGTCGATGTTGTAGGCAGGGGCGCTTTCTTT; CDR3: CSVDVVGRGAFF
J: TRBJ2-3; V: TRBV15; size: -; D: TRBD2; DNA: TGTGCCACCAGCAGATACGATAGCGGGACTAGGGATACGCAGTATTTT; CDR3: CATSRYDSGTRDTQYF
J: TRBJ2-1; V: TRBV11-1; size: -; D: -; DNA: TGTGCCAGCAGCTTAGGCGCAGGGTGGGACAATGAGCAGTTCTTC; CDR3: CASSLGAGWDNEQFF
J: TRBJ1-5; V: TRBV30; size: -; D: -; DNA: TGTGCCTGGAGTGTACGTGGCGATCAGCCCCAGCATTTT; CDR3: CAWSVRGDQPQHF
J: TRBJ1-6; V: TRBV9; size: -; D: -; DNA: TGTGCCAGCAGCGTTCCCGAGGGGGGGGCCTGGGATTCACCCCTCCACTTT; CDR3: CASSVPEGGAWDSPLHF
J: TRBJ1-5; V: TRBV7-8; size: -; D: -; DNA: TGTGCCAGCAGCCTCCGGACCATTCGGGATCAGCCCCAGCATTTT; CDR3: CASSLRTIRDQPQHF
J: TRBJ2-1; V: TRBV5-1; size: -; D: TRBD2; DNA: TGCGCCAGCAGCGGCGGGAGGGCGGGTTACAATGAGCAGTTCTTC; CDR3: CASSGGRAGYNEQFF
J: TRBJ1-3; V: TRBV30; size: -; D: -; DNA: TGTGCCTGGAGTCCCACAGGGGGAAACACCATATATTTT; CDR3: CAWSPTGGNTIYF
J: TRBJ2-2; V: TRBV19; size: -; D: TRBD1; DNA: TGTGCCAGTAGTATGGACAGGGAGAACACCGGGGAGCTGTTTTTT; CDR3: CASSMDRENTGELFF
J: TRBJ1-2; V: TRBV4-3; size: -; D: -; DNA: TGCGCCAGCAGCCAAGATCGTCAGGGATCTAACTATGGCTACACCTTC; CDR3: CASSQDRQGSNYGYTF